This paragraph covers one T cell receptor (beta chain) sequence. This specimen belongs to a study of blood T cell repertoires in COVID-19. Overall study: From T cells, B-cell-depleted T cells, or PBMCs came the material, which was cDNA or gDNA.

In the source study's methods: Amplification from reference gene primers served as the basis for estimated nucleated cell counts. The method was immunoSEQ multiplex PCR; TCRdb's version includes in-frame clones alone and lacks a portion of them. From that table come the V and J calls and clone size; the DNA was used to work out D and trimming. The table has around 39,000 clones, 80% seen once. Source material: peripheral blood. The clonotype was recovered from a woman between 65 and 79 years old with acute or convalescent COVID-19.

The CDR3 sequence: CASSPIGTSGFSGELFF. CDR3 coding DNA: TGCGCCAGCAGCCCAATCGGGACTAGCGGGTTTAGCGGGGAGCTGTTTTTT. V gene TRBV5-1 combines with J gene TRBJ2-2; 12 bases fit TRBD2. Germline V gene data show CDR1 as SGHRS and CDR2 as YFSETQ. V trimming: 4 bases; J trimming: 7 bases; junction bases outside the gene matches: 11. The CDR3 is 17 residues long.